A selection of T cell receptor beta chains follows, all from one sample in a study of blood T cell repertoires in COVID-19. Generated by immunoSEQ multiplex PCR, the TCRdb table keeps only in-frame clones and is missing some. Counted here are 140,000 to 150,000 clones, around 80% occurring once; the ten biggest clones make up around a sixth. The sequenced sample consisted of peripheral blood. The receptors come from a man aged 50-59 years with acute or convalescent COVID-19. Each CDR3 is given with its conserved first and last residue. The D gene is left open where the match is weak. The size entry is marked missing in some rows and otherwise reads once, few, many or a size class.

TRBJ1-4,TRBV18,12,-,-,TGTGCCAGCTCACCTTTAAATGAAAAACTGTTTTTT,CASSPLNEKLFF
TRBJ2-3,TRBV5-4,13,-,-,TGTGCCAGCAGCCTACCCGTTCCCGATACGCAGTATTTT,CASSLPVPDTQYF
TRBJ1-2,TRBV27,14,-,few,TGTGCCAGCAGTCCCCTCCAGGGTCTTCATGGCTACACCTTC,CASSPLQGLHGYTF
TRBJ2-7,TRBV19,15,TRBD1,-,TGTGCCAGTAGTATCCGTCTAGGACAGGGGCTTCAACAGTACTTC,CASSIRLGQGLQQYF
TRBJ1-2,TRBV20-1,16,-,-,TGCAGTGCTAGTAAGATCGCCGACGGACAGCCCTATGGCTACACCTTC,CSASKIADGQPYGYTF
TRBJ1-2,TRBV4-1,16,-,-,TGCGCCAGCAGCCAAGATTCAGGGGCCCCTAACTATGGCTACACCTTC,CASSQDSGAPNYGYTF
TRBJ2-6,TRBV6-5,15,-,once,TGTGCCAGCTCCCAGGGGGGTCCTGGGGCCAACGTCCTGACTTTC,CASSQGGPGANVLTF
TRBJ2-2,TRBV15,13,-,-,TGTGCCACCAGCAGAGACTTCACCGGGGAGCTGTTTTTT,CATSRDFTGELFF
TRBJ1-4,TRBV10-1,13,-,-,TGCGCCAGCAGTTCACAGGAAAATGAAAAACTGTTTTTT,CASSSQENEKLFF
TRBJ2-3,TRBV4-1,13,-,-,TGCGCCAGCAGCCGAGACCCGGGAGTCTCGCCGTATTTT,CASSRDPGVSPYF
TRBJ1-1,TRBV5-1,17,TRBD1,many,TGCGCCAGCAGACAAACCTACAGGGGGCCTTCGAACACTGAAGCTTTCTTT,CASRQTYRGPSNTEAFF
TRBJ2-1,TRBV5-8,15,TRBD1,-,TGTGCCAGCAGCCCCAGGACAGGGGCCTACAATGAGCAGTTCTTC,CASSPRTGAYNEQFF
TRBJ2-1,TRBV2,14,-,-,TGTGCCAGCAGTGACAGGGTGGTCTACAATGAGCAGTTCTTC,CASSDRVVYNEQFF
TRBJ1-3,TRBV30,17,TRBD1,-,TGTGCCTGGAGTAGAGGCCCGACAGGGATTTCTGGAAACACCATATATTTT,CAWSRGPTGISGNTIYF
TRBJ2-3,TRBV29-1,11,-,-,TGCAGCGTTGATGAGACAGATACGCAGTATTTT,CSVDETDTQYF
TRBJ1-3,TRBV28,13,-,-,TGTGCCAGCTGGACTGGCTCGGTTCACACCATATATTTT,CASWTGSVHTIYF
TRBJ2-5,TRBV6-5,14,-,-,TGTGCCAGCACCTTGGGGCGACAGCAAGAGACCCAGTACTTC,CASTLGRQQETQYF
TRBJ2-2,TRBV5-1,16,TRBD2,-,TGCGCCAGCAGCTCCTCGGGGGGACGGGGCACCGGGGAGCTGTTTTTT,CASSSSGGRGTGELFF
TRBJ1-2,TRBV3-1/TRBV3-2,17,-,-,TGTGCCAGCAGCCAAGATAGTAGGGGAGGCCCCCCCCGAGGCTACACCTTC,CASSQDSRGGPPRGYTF
TRBJ2-5,TRBV6-1,16,TRBD2,-,TGTGCCAGCAGTGCGGGACTAGCGGGGCCCGGGGAGACCCAGTACTTC,CASSAGLAGPGETQYF